The next 13 T cell receptor beta chains were all read from a single sample in a study of early T cells in non-severe SARS-CoV-2 infection. TCRdb re-analysed the 5' RACE reads in MiXCR, keeping a single row per CDR3 protein. The sample consists of some 66,000 distinct CDR3 sequences, roughly 9% of them appearing once. Material: whole blood. The receptors derive from an adult who was a healthcare worker with PCR-confirmed SARS-CoV-2 infection or an uninfected control (not recorded which).

V is TRBV4-3 and J is TRBJ2-2; weak D call: TRBD2 (5 bases). V was cut by 3 bases and J by 7 bases, with 9 bases left in between. Germline loops: CDR1 LGHNA, CDR2 YSLEER. The CDR3 totals 13 residues. The CDR3 is CASSQYEGGELFF. Here the CDR3 DNA reads TGCGCCAGCAGCCAGTATGAGGGCGGGGAGCTGTTTTTT.

Only a few counts were recorded for this clonotype. The chain is built from TRBV7-3 and TRBJ2-3, with D possibly TRBD2 on 5 matching bases. The CDR3 length is 14 residues. Germline V lookup: CDR1 SGHTA, CDR2 FQGTGA. V dropped 5 bases and J dropped 0 bases, with 9 bases sitting between them. CDR3 coding DNA: TGTGCCAGCAGCGAGGACTTTAGCACAGATACGCAGTATTTT. Translated: CASSEDFSTDTQYF.

The V and J genes are TRBV2 and TRBJ1-6; D gene uncertain. Germline V CDR1 and CDR2: SNHLY, FYNNEI. V was shortened by 0 bases and J by 3 bases, with 6 bases between the two germline ends. This CDR3 has 15 amino acids. The CDR3 reads CASSEAIGYNSPLHF. DNA for the CDR3: TGTGCCAGCAGTGAAGCGATAGGCTATAATTCACCCCTCCACTTT.

This clonotype was found a few times. The V call is TRBV12-3 or TRBV12-4, the J call TRBJ2-3; 7 bases fit TRBD1. V was clipped by 3 bases and J by 4 bases; unmatched bases: 4. The CDR3 length is 14 residues. The CDR3 DNA sequence: TGTGCCAGCAGTTTCGACAGGGAAGCAGATACGCAGTATTTT. This sequence encodes CASSFDREADTQYF.

This clonotype occurred many times. The chain is built from TRBV28 and TRBJ2-5, with 7 bases identical to TRBD1. The CDR3 runs to 15 residues. The germline V gene has CDR1 MDHEN and CDR2 SYDVKM. The trim removed 2 bases at V and 5 bases at J, leaving 8 bases unmatched. CDR3 sequence reads: CASSLGGQPDETQYF. CDR3 DNA sequence: TGTGCCAGCAGTTTAGGGGGACAGCCAGACGAGACCCAGTACTTC.

This clonotype occurred a few times. V gene TRBV7-9 combines with J gene TRBJ1-1; D remains ambiguous. The CDR3 covers 13 residues. V was trimmed by 3 bases and J by 6 bases, leaving 11 bases between them. Germline CDR1 and CDR2: SEHNR and FQNEAQ (reference sequence). This CDR3 reads CASSFNSEAEAFF. DNA for the CDR3: TGTGCCAGCAGCTTCAATTCAGAGGCTGAAGCTTTCTTT.

This clonotype came up a few times. This chain joins TRBV29-1 and TRBJ1-1; TRBD1 agrees at 11 bases. The CDR3 is made up of 14 amino acids. Per the germline V gene, CDR1 is SQVTM and CDR2 is ANQGSEA. The V gene end was trimmed by 6 bases and the J gene end by 4 bases; junction bases not matched to a gene: 7. The CDR3 spells CSVRTGGAGTEAFF. The CDR3 DNA follows: TGCAGCGTAAGGACAGGGGGCGCGGGCACTGAAGCTTTCTTT.

This clonotype was seen many times. J is TRBJ2-2 and V is TRBV29-1, with 15 nucleotides matching TRBD2. With V trimmed by 7 bases and J by 7 bases, 1 base remained unmatched. Per germline, CDR1 SQVTM and CDR2 ANQGSEA. The CDR3 totals 13 residues. CDR3 nucleotide sequence: TGCAGCGGGGGACTAGCGGGAGGCGGGGAGCTGTTTTTT. It encodes CSGGLAGGGELFF.

The V gene is TRBV10-2, the J gene TRBJ1-5; D is unclear. The CDR3 is made up of 15 amino acids. V lost 7 bases, J lost 2 bases, and 15 bases lay in between. Germline lookup yields CDR1 WSHSY and CDR2 SAAADI. DNA for the CDR3: TGCGCCAGCATTTCTGACCCTTCGGGCAATCAGCCCCAGCATTTT. It yields the protein CASISDPSGNQPQHF.

This clonotype appeared many times. V and J are TRBV25-1 and TRBJ2-7; 11 nucleotides line up with TRBD1. There are 13 residues in the CDR3. Germline-derived CDR1 and CDR2 are MGHDK and SYGVNS. J was trimmed by 4 bases and V by 7 bases; bases with no gene match: 3. Written as DNA, the CDR3 is TGTGCCAGCACTGGACAGGGGGCTTACGAGCAGTACTTC. Amino acid sequence: CASTGQGAYEQYF.

Only a few counts were recorded for this clonotype. This rearrangement joins TRBV10-1 to TRBJ2-7; TRBD2 might be the D (9 bases). CDR1 is WNHNN and CDR2 is SYGVQD in the germline V gene (reference sequence). The CDR3 runs to 19 residues. With 0 bases removed from V and 3 bases from J, the gap between germline ends came to 24 bases. The CDR3 spells CASSESVTGEASGNYEQYF. The CDR3 DNA is TGCGCCAGCAGTGAGTCCGTGACAGGGGAGGCTAGCGGGAACTACGAGCAGTACTTC.

This chain links TRBV10-2 with TRBJ2-7; D may be TRBD1 or TRBD2 (6 bases each). Deletions cut 7 bases from V and 0 bases from J, with 22 bases between. Per germline, CDR1 WSHSY and CDR2 SAAADI. The length of the CDR3 is 17 residues. DNA for the CDR3: TGCGCCAGCACGGCCGGACGCCGGGGGCCCCTCTCCTACGAGCAGTACTTC. It is translated as CASTAGRRGPLSYEQYF.

This chain links TRBV5-1 with TRBJ2-2; D is possibly TRBD2 (5 bases). CDR1 is SGHRS and CDR2 is YFSETQ in the germline V gene. Trimming cost V 3 bases and J 3 bases, with 9 bases left between them. The CDR3 covers 14 residues. The chain's CDR3 is CASSSGSYTGELFF. DNA of the CDR3: TGCGCCAGCAGCTCGGGAAGCTACACCGGGGAGCTGTTTTTT.